These 6 T cell receptor beta chains were all obtained from the same sample, sequenced in a study of CXCR3-negative and CXCR3-positive naive CD8 T cells. Broader study findings: For CXCR3-positive naive cells, TRB CDR3s were more hydrophobic than those of CXCR3-negative naive cells.

The authors made the TRB cDNA libraries by 5' RACE using UMI labels. With the 5' RACE reads reprocessed, TCRdb shows one record per CDR3 protein and no DNA. The sample table sets out some 60,000 distinct CDR3 sequences. Their antigens are not known. The sample comprised naive CXCR3+ CD8+ T cells from blood. Specified subset: CD45RO-CCR7+CD27+CD95- naive CD8+ T cells expressing CXCR3 (TNR3+). The receptors derive from a human donor in good health. Some clones in this sample may be carry-over from other donors' samples.

The J gene is TRBJ1-1, the V gene TRBV18; TCRdb lists TRBD1, though no DNA is available to test this call. CDR3 size: 15 residues. Germline CDR1 and CDR2: KGHSH and LQKENI. The CDR3 sequence: CASSSNRFGNTEAFF. Combining the CDR3 with reference TRBV18 and TRBJ1-1 gives the whole variable domain NAGVMQNPRHLVRRRGQEARLRCSPMKGHSHVYWYRQLPEEGLKFMVYLQKENIIDESGMPKERFSAEFPKEGPSILRIQQVVRGDSAAYFCASSSNRFGNTEAFFGQGTRLTVV.

J is TRBJ1-1 and V is TRBV19; absent DNA, TCRdb's TRBD1 call cannot be checked. The length of the CDR3 is 13 residues. Germline loops: CDR1 LNHDA, CDR2 SQIVND (reference sequence). This chain's CDR3 is CASSIVRHTEAFF.

The chain has TRBV30 and TRBJ2-1; TCRdb lists TRBD2, though no DNA is available to test this call. Germline V gives CDR1 GTSNPN, CDR2 SVGIG (reference sequence). CDR3 length: 14 amino acids. The CDR3 sequence: CAFRGGLAGARQFF.

V usage is TRBV12-3 or TRBV12-4 and J usage is TRBJ2-5. CDR3 length: 15 residues. CDR3 protein: CASSLPGIYQETQYF.

J is TRBJ2-2 and V is TRBV18. The CDR3 contains 16 residues. Germline V CDR1 and CDR2: KGHSH, LQKENI. CDR3 protein: CASSPEMSLNTGELFF. Filled out from reference TRBV18 and TRBJ2-2, the complete variable domain reads NAGVMQNPRHLVRRRGQEARLRCSPMKGHSHVYWYRQLPEEGLKFMVYLQKENIIDESGMPKERFSAEFPKEGPSILRIQQVVRGDSAAYFCASSPEMSLNTGELFFGEGSRLTVL.

The chain links TRBV18 to TRBJ2-7; TCRdb proposes TRBD1, but this gene call is untestable without DNA. CDR1 and CDR2 from the germline V gene are KGHSH and LQKENI. There are 16 residues in the CDR3. This CDR3 reads CASSPQATDPTLEQYF.